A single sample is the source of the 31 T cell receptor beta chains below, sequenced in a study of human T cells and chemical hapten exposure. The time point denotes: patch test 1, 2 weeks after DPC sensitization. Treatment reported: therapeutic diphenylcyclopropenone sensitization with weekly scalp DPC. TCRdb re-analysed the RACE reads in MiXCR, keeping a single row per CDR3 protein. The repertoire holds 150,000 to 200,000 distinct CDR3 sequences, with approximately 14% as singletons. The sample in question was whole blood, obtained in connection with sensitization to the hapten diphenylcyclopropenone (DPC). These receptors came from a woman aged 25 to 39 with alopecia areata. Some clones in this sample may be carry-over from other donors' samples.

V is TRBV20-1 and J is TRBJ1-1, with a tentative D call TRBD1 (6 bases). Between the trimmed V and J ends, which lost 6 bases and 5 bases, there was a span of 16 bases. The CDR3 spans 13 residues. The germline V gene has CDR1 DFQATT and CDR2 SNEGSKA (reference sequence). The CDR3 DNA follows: TGCAGTGCCCCCCCTGGGGGGCTGACTGAAGCTTTCTTT. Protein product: CSAPPGGLTEAFF.

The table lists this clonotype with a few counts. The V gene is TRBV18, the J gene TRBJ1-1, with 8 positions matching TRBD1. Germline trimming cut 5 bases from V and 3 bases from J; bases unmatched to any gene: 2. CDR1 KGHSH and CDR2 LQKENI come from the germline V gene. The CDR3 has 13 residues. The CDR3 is CASSGQGYTEAFF. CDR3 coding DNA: TGTGCCAGCTCAGGACAGGGATACACTGAAGCTTTCTTT.

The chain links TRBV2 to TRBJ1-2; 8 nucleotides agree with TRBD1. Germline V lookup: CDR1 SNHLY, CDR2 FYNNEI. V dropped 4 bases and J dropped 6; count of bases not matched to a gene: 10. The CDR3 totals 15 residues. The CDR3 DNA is TGTGCCAGCAGTGTACTCCAGGGGGCAGGGAATGGCTACACCTTC. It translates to CASSVLQGAGNGYTF.

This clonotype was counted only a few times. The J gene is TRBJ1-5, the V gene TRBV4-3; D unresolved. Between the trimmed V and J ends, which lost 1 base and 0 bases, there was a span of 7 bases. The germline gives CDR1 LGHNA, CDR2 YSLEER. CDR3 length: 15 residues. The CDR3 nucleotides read TGCGCCAGCAGCCAAGGACACGCTAGCAATCAGCCCCAGCATTTT. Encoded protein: CASSQGHASNQPQHF.

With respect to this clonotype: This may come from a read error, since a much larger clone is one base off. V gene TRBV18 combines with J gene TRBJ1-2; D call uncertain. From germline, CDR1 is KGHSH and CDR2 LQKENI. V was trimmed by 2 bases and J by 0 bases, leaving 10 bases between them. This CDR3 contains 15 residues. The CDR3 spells CASSPEILANYGYTF. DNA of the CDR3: TGTGCCAGCTCACCAGAGATCTTAGCTAACTATGGCTACACCTTC.

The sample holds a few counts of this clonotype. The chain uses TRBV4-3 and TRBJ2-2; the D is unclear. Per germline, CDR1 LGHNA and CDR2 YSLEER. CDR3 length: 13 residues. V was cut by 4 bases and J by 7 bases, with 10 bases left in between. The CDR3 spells CASSREKIGELFF. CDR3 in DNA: TGCGCCAGCAGCCGAGAGAAGATCGGGGAGCTGTTTTTT.

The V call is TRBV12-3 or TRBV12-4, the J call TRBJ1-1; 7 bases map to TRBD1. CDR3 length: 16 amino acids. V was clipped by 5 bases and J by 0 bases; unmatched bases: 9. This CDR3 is CASSHPPDRVNTEAFF. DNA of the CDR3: TGTGCCAGCAGTCATCCTCCCGACAGGGTGAACACTGAAGCTTTCTTT.

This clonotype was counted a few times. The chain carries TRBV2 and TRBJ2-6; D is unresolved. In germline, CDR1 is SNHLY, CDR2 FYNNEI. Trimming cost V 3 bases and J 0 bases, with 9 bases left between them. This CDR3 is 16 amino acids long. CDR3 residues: CASSEGSFSGANVLTF. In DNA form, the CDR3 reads TGTGCCAGCAGTGAGGGCTCATTCTCTGGGGCCAACGTCCTGACTTTC. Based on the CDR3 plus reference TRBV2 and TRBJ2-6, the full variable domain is EPEVTQTPSHQVTQMGQEVILRCVPISNHLYFYWYRQILGQKVEFLVSFYNNEISEKSEIFDDQFSVERPDGSNFTLKIRSTKLEDSAMYFCASSEGSFSGANVLTFGAGSRLTVL.

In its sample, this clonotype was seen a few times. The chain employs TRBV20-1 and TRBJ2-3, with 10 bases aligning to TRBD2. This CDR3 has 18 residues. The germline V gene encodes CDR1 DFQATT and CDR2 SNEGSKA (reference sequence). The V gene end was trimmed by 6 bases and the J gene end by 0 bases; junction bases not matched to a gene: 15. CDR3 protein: CSAFGWASGSKSTDTQYF. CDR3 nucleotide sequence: TGCAGTGCCTTCGGGTGGGCTAGCGGGAGCAAGAGCACAGATACGCAGTATTTT.

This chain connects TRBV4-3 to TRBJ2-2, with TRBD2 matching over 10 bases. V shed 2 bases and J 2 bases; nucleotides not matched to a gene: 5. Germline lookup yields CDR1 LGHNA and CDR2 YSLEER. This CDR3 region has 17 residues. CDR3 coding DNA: TGCGCCAGCAGCCAATACTCTAGCGGGGGTAACACCGGGGAGCTGTTTTTT. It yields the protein CASSQYSSGGNTGELFF.

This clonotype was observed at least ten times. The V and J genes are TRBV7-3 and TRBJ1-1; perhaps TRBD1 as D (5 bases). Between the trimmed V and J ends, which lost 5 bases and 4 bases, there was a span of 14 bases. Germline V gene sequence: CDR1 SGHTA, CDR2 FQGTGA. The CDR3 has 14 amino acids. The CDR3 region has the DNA TGTGCCAGCAGCGCTGCAGGCGGGGGCACTGAAGCTTTCTTT. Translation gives CASSAAGGGTEAFF.

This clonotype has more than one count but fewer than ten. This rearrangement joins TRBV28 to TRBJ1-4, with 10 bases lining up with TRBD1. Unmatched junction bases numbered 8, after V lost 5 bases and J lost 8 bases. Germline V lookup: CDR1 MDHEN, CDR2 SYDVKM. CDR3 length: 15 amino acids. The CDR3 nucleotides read TGTGCCAGCAGTGACGGACAGGGGGGTATCGAAAAACTGTTTTTT. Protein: CASSDGQGGIEKLFF.

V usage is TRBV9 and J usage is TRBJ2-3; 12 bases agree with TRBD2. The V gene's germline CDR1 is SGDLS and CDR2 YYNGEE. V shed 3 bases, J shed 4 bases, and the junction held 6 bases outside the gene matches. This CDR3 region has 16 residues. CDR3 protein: CASSATSGGIPDTQYF. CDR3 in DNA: TGTGCCAGCAGCGCGACTAGCGGGGGAATCCCAGATACGCAGTATTTT.

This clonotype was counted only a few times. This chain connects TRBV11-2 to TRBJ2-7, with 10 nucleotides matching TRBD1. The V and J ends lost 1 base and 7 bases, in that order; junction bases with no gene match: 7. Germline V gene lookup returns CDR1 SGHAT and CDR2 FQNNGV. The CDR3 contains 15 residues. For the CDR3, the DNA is TGTGCCAGCAGCTTAGTCCGGACAGGGGGTGGAGAGCAGTACTTC. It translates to CASSLVRTGGGEQYF.

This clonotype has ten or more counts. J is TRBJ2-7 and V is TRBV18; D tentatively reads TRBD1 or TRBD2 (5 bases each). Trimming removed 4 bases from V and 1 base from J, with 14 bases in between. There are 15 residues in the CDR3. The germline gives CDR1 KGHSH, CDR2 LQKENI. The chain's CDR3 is CASSLTGTSSYEQYF. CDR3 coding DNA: TGTGCCAGCTCACTCACCGGGACCTCTTCCTACGAGCAGTACTTC.

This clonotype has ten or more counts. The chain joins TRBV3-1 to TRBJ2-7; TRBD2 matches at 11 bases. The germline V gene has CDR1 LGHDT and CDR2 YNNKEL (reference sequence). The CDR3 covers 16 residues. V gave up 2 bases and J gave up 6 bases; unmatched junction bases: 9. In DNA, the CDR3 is TGTGCCAGCAGCCAAAACCTTGGGCTAGCGGGAGGCGAGCAGTACTTC. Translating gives CASSQNLGLAGGEQYF.

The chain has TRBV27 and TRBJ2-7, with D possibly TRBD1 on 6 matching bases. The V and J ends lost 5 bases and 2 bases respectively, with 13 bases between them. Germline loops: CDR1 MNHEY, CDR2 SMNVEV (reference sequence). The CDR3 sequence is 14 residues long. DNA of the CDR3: TGTGCCAGCAGTCAAGCTGGACAGACCTACGAGCAGTACTTC. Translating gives CASSQAGQTYEQYF.

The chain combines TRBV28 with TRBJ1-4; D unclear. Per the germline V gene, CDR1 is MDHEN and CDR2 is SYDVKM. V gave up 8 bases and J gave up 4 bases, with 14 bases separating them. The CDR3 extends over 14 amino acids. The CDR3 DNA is TGTGCCAGCCGACCCACCTCCGGTAATGAAAAACTGTTTTTT. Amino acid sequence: CASRPTSGNEKLFF.

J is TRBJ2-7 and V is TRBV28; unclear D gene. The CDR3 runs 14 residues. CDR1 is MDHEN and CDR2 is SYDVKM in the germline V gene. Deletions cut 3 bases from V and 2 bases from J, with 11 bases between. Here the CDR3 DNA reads TGTGCCAGCAGTTTTTCCCCAAACACCTACGAGCAGTACTTC. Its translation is CASSFSPNTYEQYF.

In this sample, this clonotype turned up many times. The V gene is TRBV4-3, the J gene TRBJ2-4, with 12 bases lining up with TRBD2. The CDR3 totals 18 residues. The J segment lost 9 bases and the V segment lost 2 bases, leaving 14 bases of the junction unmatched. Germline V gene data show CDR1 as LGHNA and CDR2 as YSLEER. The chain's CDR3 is CASSQQGWTSGVLGIQYF. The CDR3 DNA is TGCGCCAGCAGCCAACAGGGATGGACTAGCGGGGTGCTTGGCATTCAGTACTTC.

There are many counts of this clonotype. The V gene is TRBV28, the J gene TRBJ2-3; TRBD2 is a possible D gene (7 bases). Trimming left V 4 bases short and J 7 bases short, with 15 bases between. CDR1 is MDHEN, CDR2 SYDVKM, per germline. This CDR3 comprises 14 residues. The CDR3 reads CASSWGGGPNTQYF. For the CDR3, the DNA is TGTGCCAGCAGTTGGGGCGGGGGCCCTAATACGCAGTATTTT. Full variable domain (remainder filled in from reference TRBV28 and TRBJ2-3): DVKVTQSSRYLVKRTGEKVFLECVQDMDHENMFWYRQDPGLGLRLIYFSYDVKMKEKGDIPEGYSVSREKKERFSLILESASTNQTSMYLCASSWGGGPNTQYFGPGTRLTVL.

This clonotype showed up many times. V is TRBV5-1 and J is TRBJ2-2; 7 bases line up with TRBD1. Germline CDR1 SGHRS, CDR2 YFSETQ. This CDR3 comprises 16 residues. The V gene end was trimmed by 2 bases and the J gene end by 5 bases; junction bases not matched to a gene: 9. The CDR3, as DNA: TGCGCCAGCAGCTTAAACACAGGGGATCCAACCGGGGAGCTGTTTTTT. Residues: CASSLNTGDPTGELFF.

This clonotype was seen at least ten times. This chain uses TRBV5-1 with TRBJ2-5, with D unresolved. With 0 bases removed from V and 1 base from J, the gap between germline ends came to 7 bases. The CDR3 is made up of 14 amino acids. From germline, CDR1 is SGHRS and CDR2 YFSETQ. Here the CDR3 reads CASSLGQPQETQYF. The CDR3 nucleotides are TGCGCCAGCAGCTTGGGTCAGCCCCAAGAGACCCAGTACTTC.

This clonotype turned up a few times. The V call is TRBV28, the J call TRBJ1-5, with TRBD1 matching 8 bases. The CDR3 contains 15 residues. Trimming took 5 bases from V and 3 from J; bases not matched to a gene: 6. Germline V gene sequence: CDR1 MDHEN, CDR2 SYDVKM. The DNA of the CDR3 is TGTGCCAGCAGTCTCAGGGGGCTAGACAATCAGCCCCAGCATTTT. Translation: CASSLRGLDNQPQHF.

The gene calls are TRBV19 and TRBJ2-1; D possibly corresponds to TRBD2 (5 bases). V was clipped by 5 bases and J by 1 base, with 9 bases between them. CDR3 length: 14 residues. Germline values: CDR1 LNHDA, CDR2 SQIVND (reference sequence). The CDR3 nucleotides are TGTGCCAGTAGTGCCCTAGCATCCTACAATGAGCAGTTCTTC. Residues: CASSALASYNEQFF.

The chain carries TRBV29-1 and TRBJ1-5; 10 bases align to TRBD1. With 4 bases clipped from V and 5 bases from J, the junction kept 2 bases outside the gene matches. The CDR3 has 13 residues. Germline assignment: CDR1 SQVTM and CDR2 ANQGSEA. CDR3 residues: CSVGDRGDQPQHF. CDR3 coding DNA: TGCAGCGTTGGGGACAGGGGAGATCAGCCCCAGCATTTT.

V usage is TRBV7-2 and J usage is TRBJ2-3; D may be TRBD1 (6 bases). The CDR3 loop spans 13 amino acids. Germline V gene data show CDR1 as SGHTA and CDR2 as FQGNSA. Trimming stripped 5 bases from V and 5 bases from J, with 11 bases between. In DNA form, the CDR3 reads TGTGCCAGCAGCCACAGGGCTGGAGATACGCAGTATTTT. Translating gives CASSHRAGDTQYF.

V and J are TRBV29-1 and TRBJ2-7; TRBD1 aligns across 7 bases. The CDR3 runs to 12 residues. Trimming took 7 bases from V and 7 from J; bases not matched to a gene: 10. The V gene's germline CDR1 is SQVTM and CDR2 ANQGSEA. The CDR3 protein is CSALIQQGEQYF. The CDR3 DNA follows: TGCAGCGCCTTAATTCAACAGGGGGAGCAGTACTTC.

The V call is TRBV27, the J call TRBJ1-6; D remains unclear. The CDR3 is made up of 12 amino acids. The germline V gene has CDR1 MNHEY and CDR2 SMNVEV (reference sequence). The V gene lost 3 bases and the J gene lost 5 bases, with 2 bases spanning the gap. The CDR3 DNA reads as TGTGCCAGCAGTTTCGATAATTCACCCCTCCACTTT. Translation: CASSFDNSPLHF.

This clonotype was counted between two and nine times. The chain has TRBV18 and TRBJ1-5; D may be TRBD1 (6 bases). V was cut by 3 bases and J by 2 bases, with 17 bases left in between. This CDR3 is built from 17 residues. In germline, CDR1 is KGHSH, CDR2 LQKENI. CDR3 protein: CASSPRDTPAGNQPQHF. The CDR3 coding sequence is TGTGCCAGCTCACCCAGGGACACCCCGGCTGGCAATCAGCCCCAGCATTTT. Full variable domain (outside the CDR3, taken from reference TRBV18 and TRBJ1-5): NAGVMQNPRHLVRRRGQEARLRCSPMKGHSHVYWYRQLPEEGLKFMVYLQKENIIDESGMPKERFSAEFPKEGPSILRIQQVVRGDSAAYFCASSPRDTPAGNQPQHFGDGTRLSIL.

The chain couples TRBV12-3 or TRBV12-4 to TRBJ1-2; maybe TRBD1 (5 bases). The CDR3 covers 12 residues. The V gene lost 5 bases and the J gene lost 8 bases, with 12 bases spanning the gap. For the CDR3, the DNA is TGTGCCAGCAGTGAACCAGGGTTCGGCTACACCTTC. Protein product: CASSEPGFGYTF.